This T cell receptor beta chain was found in a study of post-analysis software for immune sequencing data. For the study at large: Several disease courses (relapsing-remitting, secondary progressive and progressive-relapsing) of multiple sclerosis were included.

V was pared by 5 bases and J by 2 bases, with 15 bases between. From germline, CDR1 is MNHEY and CDR2 SMNVEV (reference sequence). The CDR3 is 15 amino acids. Study-wide findings and caveats: The authors found that F measure strongly co-clustered same-batch samples. In patients, about 5 TRBV segments were more frequent than in controls, with TRBV5-6, TRBV5-1 and TRBV20-1 among them. Compared with controls, patients showed significantly lower normalized Chao1 diversity.

In the case of this clonotype: Its antigen is as yet unknown.

Unique molecular identifiers tagged the TCR beta cDNA libraries. TCRdb ran MiXCR on the PCR reads and lists one entry per CDR3 protein. The sample consists of 750,000 to 950,000 distinct CDR3 sequences, under 60% of them appearing once. The sequenced sample consisted of blood. The source of this sequence is a girl aged 10-17 years with multiple sclerosis. V is TRBV27 and J is TRBJ2-5; D gene ambiguous. The CDR3 nucleotides are TGTGCCAGCAGTCCCTCTTTGGGGTGGCAAGAGACCCAGTACTTC. The encoded protein is CASSPSLGWQETQYF.